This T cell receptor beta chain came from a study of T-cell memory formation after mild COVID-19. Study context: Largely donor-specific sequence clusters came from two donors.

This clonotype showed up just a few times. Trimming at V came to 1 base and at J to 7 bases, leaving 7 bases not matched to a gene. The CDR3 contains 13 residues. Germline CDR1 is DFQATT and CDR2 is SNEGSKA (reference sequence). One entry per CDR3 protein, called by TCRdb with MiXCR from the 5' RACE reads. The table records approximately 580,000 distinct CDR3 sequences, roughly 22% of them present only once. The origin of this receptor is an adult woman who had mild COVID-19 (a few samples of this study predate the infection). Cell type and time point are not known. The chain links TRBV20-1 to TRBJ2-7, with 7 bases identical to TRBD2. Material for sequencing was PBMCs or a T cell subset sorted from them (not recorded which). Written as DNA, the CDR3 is TGCAGTGCTAGAGCCCGGTGGGAGGGGGAGCAGTACTTC. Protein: CSARARWEGEQYF.